These T cell receptor beta chains were read from a single sample in a study of OX40 agonist ivuxolimab in advanced cancers. The data were produced by immunoSEQ multiplex PCR, yet TCRdb's version contains in-frame clones alone and is incomplete. The data hold more than 30,000 clones, with about 90% observed a single time. The sample was CD4+ or CD8+ T cells sorted from blood, taken in a trial of the OX40 agonist ivuxolimab. The receptors derive from an adult with an advanced solid tumor such as melanoma, head and neck, liver or kidney cancer. The CDR3 runs from the conserved cysteine through the conserved F or W. A D gene is named only where the DNA matches it firmly. Clone size is stated in some rows and not others, as once, few, many or a class when expanded.

size: NA
D: NA
V: TRBV10-3
J: TRBJ2-7
DNA: TGTGCCATCAGGCTGGACAGATACTACGAGCAGTACTTC
CDR3: CAIRLDRYYEQYF

size: few
D: NA
V: TRBV28
J: TRBJ2-7
DNA: TGTGCCAGCAGTCCCCACCTTGTGGGCTCCTACGAGCAGTACTTC
CDR3: CASSPHLVGSYEQYF

size: NA
D: TRBD2
V: TRBV10-3
J: TRBJ2-1
DNA: TGTGCCATCCGGCCGGGACTAGCGGGAGATGAGCAGTTCTTC
CDR3: CAIRPGLAGDEQFF

size: once
D: TRBD2
V: TRBV2
J: TRBJ2-5
DNA: TGTGCCAGCAGTGAAACCCCCGGGACTAGGGGTGAGACCCAGTACTTC
CDR3: CASSETPGTRGETQYF

size: NA
D: NA
V: TRBV28
J: TRBJ2-3
DNA: TGTGCCAGCAGTTTAGGCCAGGGTTGGGCCACAGATACGCAGTATTTT
CDR3: CASSLGQGWATDTQYF

size: NA
D: TRBD2
V: TRBV28
J: TRBJ2-7
DNA: TGTGCCAGCAGTCCCGGGACTACTCCGCTGGCCGAGCAGTACTTC
CDR3: CASSPGTTPLAEQYF

size: NA
D: NA
V: TRBV5-1
J: TRBJ2-7
DNA: TGCGCCAGCAGCTTGTGGGGGTACGAGCAGTACTTC
CDR3: CASSLWGYEQYF

size: once
D: NA
V: TRBV29-1
J: TRBJ2-7
DNA: TGCAGCGTTGAAGTCAGCTCATACGAGCAGTACTTC
CDR3: CSVEVSSYEQYF

size: NA
D: TRBD1
V: TRBV7-2
J: TRBJ2-1
DNA: TGTGCCAGCAGCCTCTACGGTGGACAGGGGAACTGGAATGAGCAGTTCTTC
CDR3: CASSLYGGQGNWNEQFF

size: NA
D: NA
V: TRBV6-6
J: TRBJ2-7
DNA: TGTGCCAGCAGTTCCTTCCCGGCGGGGAACGAGCAGTACTTC
CDR3: CASSSFPAGNEQYF

size: few
D: NA
V: TRBV9
J: TRBJ1-1
DNA: TGTGCCAGCAGCGAGGCGGGGGAGTGGATGAACACTGAAGCTTTCTTT
CDR3: CASSEAGEWMNTEAFF

size: NA
D: TRBD2
V: TRBV5-4
J: TRBJ2-7
DNA: TGTGCCAGCAGCTTGGCCAGTAGCGGGAGCTTTTTCTTC
CDR3: CASSLASSGSFFF

size: NA
D: NA
V: TRBV14
J: TRBJ2-3
DNA: TGTGCCAGCAGCCCCGGCCCTAGTCCCTCACCAGATACGCAGTATTTT
CDR3: CASSPGPSPSPDTQYF

size: NA
D: TRBD1
V: TRBV13
J: TRBJ1-2
DNA: TGTGCCAGCAGCGCAACAGGGGTCGGCTACACCTTC
CDR3: CASSATGVGYTF

size: NA
D: NA
V: TRBV5-1
J: TRBJ2-7
DNA: TGCGCCAGCAGCGGGACTTCTTCTGCGGGGGAGCAGTACTTC
CDR3: CASSGTSSAGEQYF

size: NA
D: NA
V: TRBV4-2
J: TRBJ1-5
DNA: TGTGCCAGCAGCCAAGCAGGGAATCAGCCCCAGCATTTT
CDR3: CASSQAGNQPQHF

size: NA
D: NA
V: TRBV11-2
J: TRBJ2-3
DNA: TGTGCCAGCAGCTTAGATGGTAGCGGCACAGATACGCAGTATTTT
CDR3: CASSLDGSGTDTQYF

size: once
D: TRBD1
V: TRBV28
J: TRBJ1-5
DNA: TGTGCCAGCAGGCCTACGACAGGGGGCGGCAATCAGCCCCAGCATTTT
CDR3: CASRPTTGGGNQPQHF

size: NA
D: NA
V: TRBV19
J: TRBJ2-1
DNA: TGTGCCAGTAGTACCAGACGGCCAAACTCCTACAATGAGCAGTTCTTC
CDR3: CASSTRRPNSYNEQFF